The clone carrying this TCR beta chain was observed once. The data stem from a study of blood T cell repertoires in COVID-19. Study summary: Researchers got acute and convalescent COVID-19 samples from the United States, Italy and Spain. T cells, B-cell-depleted T cells, or PBMCs provided the cDNA or gDNA that served as material.

This CDR3 contains 16 residues. Looked up from germline, CDR1 is SGHVS and CDR2 is FNYEAQ. With 6 bases removed from V and 3 bases from J, the gap between germline ends came to 17 bases. As handled by the study authors: Amplifying reference gene primers gave estimates of nucleated cell counts. Using immunoSEQ multiplex PCR, the repertoire was profiled, and TCRdb retains in-frame clones only, with some absent. That table supplies the V and J calls and clone size; D and trimming were determined from the DNA. Of around 230,000 clones listed, about 85% were seen once; the top ten hold approximately 8.7%.

The sequence came from a woman older than 75 with acute or convalescent COVID-19. J is TRBJ2-2 and V is TRBV7-6, with D unclear. The sample comprised peripheral blood. CDR3 loop: CASSQTSLVYTGELFF. The CDR3 DNA is TGTGCCAGCAGTCAAACCAGTCTAGTTTACACCGGGGAGCTGTTTTTT.